This entry concerns a single TCR beta chain. Each CDR3 protein is one row after TCRdb ran MiXCR on the RT-PCR reads. The data hold approximately 140,000 distinct CDR3 sequences, with roughly two fifths observed a single time. These data originate in a study of patients and donors after allogeneic stem cell transplantation. CDR1 is SGDLS, CDR2 YYNGEE, per germline. The CDR3 spans 14 residues. Trimming removed 0 bases from V and 4 bases from J, with 10 bases in between. Sequencing was done on a sample of blood, either unsorted or a sorted T cell fraction (not recorded which). The sequence derives from a human donor who was either an allogeneic HSCT recipient or a stem cell or donor lymphocyte infusion donor (not recorded which). It is not recorded whose cells these are; they may come from a transplant donor. J is TRBJ2-5 and V is TRBV9, with D uncertain. CDR3 in DNA: TGTGCCAGCAGCGTAGAAGGTAGCTTAGAGACCCAGTACTTC. Translating gives CASSVEGSLETQYF.